The clone carrying this TCR beta chain was found once. Its antigen is undetermined. The sample originates from a study of chemoradiotherapy in HPV16-positive cancers. Using immunoSEQ multiplex PCR, the repertoire was profiled, and TCRdb retains in-frame clones only, with some absent. Among 30,000 to 35,000 clones listed, over 75% were seen once. Samples were taken several times over chemoradiotherapy. General study findings and limits: Non-HPV-specific T cells did not expand in tumors during treatment, whereas candidate HPV-specific clones and E7-related motifs did.

Trimming took 3 bases from V and 9 from J, leaving 15 bases between them. The V gene's germline CDR1 is SGHVS and CDR2 FQNEAQ. The CDR3 runs to 14 residues. Sequenced here: blood, sampled from a patient who underwent chemoradiotherapy. The chain couples TRBV7-8 to TRBJ2-1, with D perhaps given as TRBD1 or TRBD2 (5 bases each). The TCR sequence derives from a human donor with HPV-associated anogenital cancer. The CDR3 here is CASSLGVEGTEQFF. In DNA, the CDR3 is TGTGCCAGCAGCTTGGGGGTCGAAGGGACTGAGCAGTTCTTC.